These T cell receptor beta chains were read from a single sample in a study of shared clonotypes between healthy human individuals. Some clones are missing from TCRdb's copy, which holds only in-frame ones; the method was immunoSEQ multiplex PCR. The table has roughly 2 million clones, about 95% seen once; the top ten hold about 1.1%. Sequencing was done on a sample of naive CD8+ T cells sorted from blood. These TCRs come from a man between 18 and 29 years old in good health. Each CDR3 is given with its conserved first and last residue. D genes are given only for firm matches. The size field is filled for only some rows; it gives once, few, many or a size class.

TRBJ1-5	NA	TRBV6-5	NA	TGTGCCAGCAGTTACTCGTACGGGATAAGCAATCAGCCCCAGCATTTT	CASSYSYGISNQPQHF
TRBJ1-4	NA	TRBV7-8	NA	TGTGCCAGCAGCCCCCCGACCGGAATGGAGGGGCTGTTTTTT	CASSPPTGMEGLFF
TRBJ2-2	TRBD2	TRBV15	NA	TGTGCCACCAGCAGAGATCTCAGCGGGAGGTACACCGGGGAGCTGTTTTTT	CATSRDLSGRYTGELFF
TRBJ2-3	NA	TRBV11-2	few	TGTGCCAGCAGCTTAACAGATACGCAGTATTTT	CASSLTDTQYF
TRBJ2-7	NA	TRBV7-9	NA	TGTGCCAGCAGCGGAAGCTACGAGCAGTACTTC	CASSGSYEQYF
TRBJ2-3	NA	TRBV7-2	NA	TGTGCCAGCAGCGCACCGAGGGGTCCAGATACGCAGTATTTT	CASSAPRGPDTQYF
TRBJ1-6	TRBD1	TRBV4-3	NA	TGCGCCAGCAGCCAGCACTGGGGGGGACAGGGGAATTCACCCCTCCACTTT	CASSQHWGGQGNSPLHF
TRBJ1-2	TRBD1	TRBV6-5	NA	TGTGCCAGCAGTTACTCCGGGACAGGAATTGGCTACACCTTC	CASSYSGTGIGYTF
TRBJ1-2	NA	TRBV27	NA	TGTGCCAGCAGTTTTTTTGCAGGAGTCGATGGCTACACCTTC	CASSFFAGVDGYTF
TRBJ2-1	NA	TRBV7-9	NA	TGTGCCAGCAGCTACCGACTAGGTAGGGGTGAGCAGTTCTTC	CASSYRLGRGEQFF
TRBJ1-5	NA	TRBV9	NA	TGTGCCAGCAGCGCAGGACAGAAGAATCAGCCCCAGCATTTT	CASSAGQKNQPQHF
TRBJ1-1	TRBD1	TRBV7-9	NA	TGTGCCAGCAGCTTAGCGACAGGGGGCTGGAACACTGAAGCTTTCTTT	CASSLATGGWNTEAFF
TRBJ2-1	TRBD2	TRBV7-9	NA	TGTGCCAGCAGCTTTGGTCCGGGAGGGCTAAGCAATGAGCAGTTCTTC	CASSFGPGGLSNEQFF
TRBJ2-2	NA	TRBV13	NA	TGTGCCAGCAGCTTAGAACTAGCGAACACCGGGGAGCTGTTTTTT	CASSLELANTGELFF
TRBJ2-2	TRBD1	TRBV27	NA	TGTGCCAGCAGTTTATCGAACAGGGGCGCGAACACCGGGGAGCTGTTTTTT	CASSLSNRGANTGELFF
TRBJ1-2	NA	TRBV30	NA	TGTGCCTGGAGTCCGTTCGATGGCTACACCTTC	CAWSPFDGYTF
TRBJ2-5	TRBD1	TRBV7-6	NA	TGTGCCAGCAGCTTAGAACCAGGGGGCAGGGAGACCCAGTACTTC	CASSLEPGGRETQYF
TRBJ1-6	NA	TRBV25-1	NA	TGTGCCAGCAGTGAATTGGCCTATTCACCCCTCCACTTT	CASSELAYSPLHF
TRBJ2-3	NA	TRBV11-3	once	TGTGCCAGCAGCCCCCGGGACCGTACAGATACGCAGTATTTT	CASSPRDRTDTQYF
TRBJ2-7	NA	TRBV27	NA	TGTGCCAGCAGTCCCTCCGAGGACGAGCAGTACTTC	CASSPSEDEQYF
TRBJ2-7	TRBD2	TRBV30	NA	TGTGCCGGGGACCTAGCGGGAACGTACGAGCAGTACTTC	CAGDLAGTYEQYF
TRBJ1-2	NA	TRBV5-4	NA	TGTGCCAGCAGCGAACCCGGCCAGTATGGCTACACCTTC	CASSEPGQYGYTF
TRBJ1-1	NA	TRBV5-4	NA	TGTGCCAGCAGCTTTTTGGGGGGCATGGTGATGGGGAACACTGAAGCTTTCTTT	CASSFLGGMVMGNTEAFF
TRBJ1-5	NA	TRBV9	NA	TGTGCCAGCAGCGGGGGGCAGGGTGCAGAGCCCCAGCATTTT	CASSGGQGAEPQHF
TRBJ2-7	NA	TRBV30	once	TGTGCCTCCAAGGGTCCGGGGCCCGAGCAGTACTTC	CASKGPGPEQYF
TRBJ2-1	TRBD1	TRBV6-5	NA	TGTGCCAGCAGTTACTCGAGGGACAGGGGGTGGAATGAGCAGTTCTTC	CASSYSRDRGWNEQFF
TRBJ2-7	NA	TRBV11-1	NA	TGTGCCAGCAGCTTAGCGTGGGGGCCGACCTCCTACGAGCAGTACTTC	CASSLAWGPTSYEQYF
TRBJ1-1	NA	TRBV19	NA	TGTGCCAGTTCACCTCCCCGATACACTGAAGCTTTCTTT	CASSPPRYTEAFF
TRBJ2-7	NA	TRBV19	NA	TGTGCCAGTAGTAGTACAGGGATCTCCTACGAGCAGTACTTC	CASSSTGISYEQYF
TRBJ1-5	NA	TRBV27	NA	TGTGCCAGCAGTTCGGGCCGGGAAGGGGCGTGGAATCAGCCCCAGCATTTT	CASSSGREGAWNQPQHF
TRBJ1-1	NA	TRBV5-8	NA	TGTGCCAGCGACCCGACAGGTTCCTGGTCTGAAGCTTTCTTT	CASDPTGSWSEAFF